A single sample is the source of the 27 T cell receptor beta chains below, sequenced in a study of tumour-infiltrating T cells in Burkitt lymphoma. Repertoires were generated with immunoSEQ multiplex PCR, while TCRdb's copy carries only in-frame clones and drops some. Seen here are about 1,800 clones, around an eighth observed once, and the top ten hold approximately 7.8%. Input material: tumor tissue. These receptors were collected from a human donor with Burkitt lymphoma.

V gene TRBV19 combines with J gene TRBJ1-2; D might be TRBD1 (6 bases). This CDR3 contains 13 residues. Between the trimmed V and J ends, which lost 3 bases and 4 bases, there was a span of 9 bases. Germline loops: CDR1 LNHDA, CDR2 SQIVND (reference sequence). The CDR3 DNA sequence: TGTGCCAGTAGTATCGGGGGCGTCTATGGCTACACCTTC. Its translation: CASSIGGVYGYTF.

This clone was seen a handful of times. V is TRBV11-2 and J is TRBJ1-2; no firm D call. The CDR3 has 13 amino acids. The germline gives CDR1 SGHAT, CDR2 FQNNGV. Trimming took 0 bases from V and 4 from J, leaving 6 bases between them. This CDR3 reads CASSLEASYGYTF. The DNA of the CDR3 is TGTGCCAGCAGCTTAGAGGCTTCCTATGGCTACACCTTC.

This chain uses TRBV7-2 with TRBJ2-3; 7 bases agree with TRBD2. Germline-derived CDR1 and CDR2 are SGHTA and FQGNSA. Trimming removed 5 bases from V and 2 bases from J; junction bases left unmatched: 4. The CDR3 has 14 residues. For the CDR3, the DNA is TGTGCCAGCAGCCCCGGGGGGATCACAGATACGCAGTATTTT. It translates to CASSPGGITDTQYF.

The sample holds a few counts of this clone. The chain links TRBV9 to TRBJ2-7; 7 bases are a match to TRBD1. The CDR3 length is 15 residues. The V and J ends lost 6 bases and 3 bases, in that order; junction bases with no gene match: 12. The germline V gene has CDR1 SGDLS and CDR2 YYNGEE. CDR3 coding DNA: TGTGCCAGCAACGTGAGAGGGGGCGGTTACTACGAGCAGTACTTC. As protein: CASNVRGGGYYEQYF.

V usage is TRBV7-6 and J usage is TRBJ2-7, with D perhaps TRBD2 (6 bases). V lost 6 bases to trimming and J lost 3 bases, with 12 bases between them. This CDR3 region has 13 residues. From germline, CDR1 is SGHVS and CDR2 FNYEAQ. The CDR3 spells CASSQRALYEQYF. CDR3 DNA sequence: TGTGCCAGCAGTCAGCGGGCCCTCTACGAGCAGTACTTC.

This clone was picked up a small number of times. The rearrangement uses TRBV9 and TRBJ2-5, with 8 bases fitting TRBD2. Trimming took 2 bases from V and 4 from J; bases not matched to a gene: 7. Germline-derived CDR1 and CDR2 are SGDLS and YYNGEE. The CDR3 runs 15 residues. CDR3 DNA: TGTGCCAGCAGCGTGCTCTCGGGGGGGCTAGAGACCCAGTACTTC. This codes for CASSVLSGGLETQYF.

This clone appeared a few times. The rearrangement joins TRBV6-5 to TRBJ2-1; unclear D gene. Trimming stripped 2 bases from V and 8 bases from J, with 7 bases between. Germline V gives CDR1 MNHEY, CDR2 SVGAGI. The CDR3 contains 12 residues. This CDR3 is CASSYGFHEQFF. CDR3 bases: TGTGCCAGCAGTTACGGGTTTCATGAGCAGTTCTTC.

This clone has a handful of counts. The chain recombines TRBV7-2 with TRBJ1-5, with 7 bases fitting TRBD1. Germline CDR1 is SGHTA and CDR2 is FQGNSA. The CDR3 consists of 16 residues. The V and J ends lost 5 bases and 2 bases, in that order; junction bases with no gene match: 9. The CDR3 DNA sequence: TGTGCCAGCAGCCCGACACAGGGGATGCGCAATCAGCCCCAGCATTTT. Amino acids: CASSPTQGMRNQPQHF.

The chain uses TRBV9 and TRBJ2-2; the D gene could be TRBD1 or TRBD2 (5 bases each). Germline V CDR1 and CDR2: SGDLS, YYNGEE. This CDR3 comprises 14 residues. V was pared by 2 bases and J by 12 bases, with 17 bases between. The CDR3 loop is CASSVGDPGDQLFF. DNA for the CDR3: TGTGCCAGCAGCGTGGGGGACCCCGGTGATCAGCTGTTTTTT.

The CDR3, as DNA: TGTGCCTGGAGTGTAAACGGGGGGTATCAGCCCCAGCATTTT. It yields the protein CAWSVNGGYQPQHF. V gene TRBV30 combines with J gene TRBJ1-5, with D tentatively TRBD1 (5 bases). The CDR3 spans 14 residues. The V gene's germline CDR1 is GTSNPN and CDR2 SVGIG (reference sequence). V was pared by 0 bases and J by 5 bases, with 11 bases between.

The chain links TRBV6-6 to TRBJ1-2; 8 bases are shared with TRBD1. This CDR3 is built from 12 residues. Germline lookup yields CDR1 MNHNY and CDR2 SVGAGI (reference sequence). Trimming removed 5 bases from V and 8 bases from J; junction bases left unmatched: 4. CDR3 sequence: CASSPTGEGYTF. CDR3 bases: TGTGCCAGCAGTCCGACAGGGGAAGGCTACACCTTC.

This clone was detected only a few times. The chain links TRBV13 to TRBJ2-1; TRBD1 matches 8 bases. V lost 4 bases, J lost 7 bases, and 6 bases stayed unmatched. The CDR3 spans 14 residues. CDR1 and CDR2 from the germline V gene are PRHDT and FYEKMQ (reference sequence). The DNA of the CDR3 is TGTGCCAGCAGCTCCCAGGGGGCCTGGAATGAGCAGTTCTTC. Translated: CASSSQGAWNEQFF.

This clone has only a few counts. J is TRBJ2-7 and V is TRBV19; D not certain. The CDR3 contains 14 residues. In germline, CDR1 is LNHDA, CDR2 SQIVND (reference sequence). Trimming shortened V by 5 bases and J by 0 bases, and 11 bases separated the two germline ends. Here the CDR3 reads CASSSVGLSYEQYF. The CDR3 DNA reads TGTGCCAGTAGTTCCGTCGGCCTCTCCTACGAGCAGTACTTC.

Only a few counts were recorded for this clone. The chain combines TRBV2 with TRBJ2-1; D might be TRBD2 (5 bases). The CDR3 sequence is 13 residues long. Per the germline V gene, CDR1 is SNHLY and CDR2 is FYNNEI. The V end lost 5 bases, the J end lost 6 bases, and 11 bases lay between the germline ends. CDR3 region: CASSRTAPNEQFF. CDR3 nucleotide sequence: TGTGCCAGCAGTAGGACTGCGCCCAATGAGCAGTTCTTC.

The gene calls are TRBV18 and TRBJ2-1, with D maybe TRBD2 (7 bases). Trimming cost V 2 bases and J 4 bases, with 12 bases left between them. Germline CDR1 reads KGHSH; CDR2 reads LQKENI. CDR3 length equals 15 residues. CDR3 sequence: CASSPSGGAYNEQFF. In DNA, the CDR3 is TGTGCCAGCTCACCATCGGGGGGCGCTTACAATGAGCAGTTCTTC.

The chain has TRBV7-8 and TRBJ1-5; perhaps TRBD1 as D (6 bases). Germline CDR1 SGHVS, CDR2 FQNEAQ. The CDR3 length is 14 residues. Trimming removed 5 bases at V and 3 bases at J, with 11 bases between. CDR3 nucleotide sequence: TGTGCCAGCAGCCCCGGGACAATCAATCAGCCCCAGCATTTT. Its translation: CASSPGTINQPQHF.

In this sample, this clone turned up a few times. The chain employs TRBV11-1 and TRBJ1-6; 7 bases map to TRBD1. Germline-derived CDR1 and CDR2 are SGHAT and FQDESV (reference sequence). The V segment lost 1 base and the J segment 10 bases; nucleotides outside the gene matches: 4. This CDR3 has 14 residues. CDR3 DNA sequence: TGTGCCAGCAGCTTAGGGTCAGGGGGATCACCCCTCCACTTT. Translated, it gives CASSLGSGGSPLHF.

This clone has only a few counts. This chain connects TRBV2 to TRBJ2-4; 9 nucleotides align to TRBD1. Germline V gives CDR1 SNHLY, CDR2 FYNNEI. J lost 6 bases, V lost 7 bases, and 7 bases had no gene match. The CDR3 extends over 14 amino acids. Here the CDR3 reads CASTPQGQGNIQYF. CDR3 nucleotides: TGTGCCAGCACCCCACAGGGACAGGGAAACATTCAGTACTTC.

Points on this clone: An end of the junction does not agree with germline; a read error may underlie this. CDR3 DNA: TGTGCCAGCCAGGGGAGAAATTCACTCCTCCACTTT. Protein: CASQGRNSLLHF. This chain joins TRBV14 and TRBJ1-6, with a weak D call TRBD1 (6 bases). Germline assignment: CDR1 SGHDN and CDR2 FVKESK. CDR3 size: 12 residues.

The chain's CDR3 is CASSLGNEQFF. The CDR3 DNA sequence: TGTGCCAGCAGTTTGGGTAATGAGCAGTTCTTC. The chain couples TRBV6-6 to TRBJ2-1; unclear D gene. This CDR3 contains 11 residues. Germline lookup yields CDR1 MNHNY and CDR2 SVGAGI (reference sequence). The V and J ends lost 4 bases and 7 bases respectively, with 5 bases between them.

In DNA, the CDR3 is TGTGCCAGCAGCCCCTTTGTGACCGCAACTAATGAAAAACTGTTTTTT. Protein product: CASSPFVTATNEKLFF. V usage is TRBV7-8 and J usage is TRBJ1-4; D is unresolved. CDR1 is SGHVS and CDR2 is FQNEAQ in the germline V gene. The CDR3 sequence is 16 residues long. Trimming cost V 5 bases and J 0 bases, with 13 bases left between them.

This clone was detected only a few times. V and J are TRBV7-3 and TRBJ2-3; TRBD2 matches 8 bases. CDR1 and CDR2 from the germline V gene are SGHTA and FQGTGA. The CDR3 extends over 16 amino acids. The V and J ends lost 1 base and 0 bases, in that order; junction bases with no gene match: 3. This CDR3 reads CASSLIPGGSTDTQYF. Here the CDR3 DNA reads TGTGCCAGCAGCTTAATCCCGGGGGGGAGCACAGATACGCAGTATTTT. The full variable domain, its missing parts supplied by reference TRBV7-3 and TRBJ2-3, is GAGVSQTPSNKVTEKGKYVELRCDPISGHTALYWYRQSLGQGPEFLIYFQGTGAADDSGLPNDRFFAVRPEGSVSTLKIQRTERGDSAVYLCASSLIPGGSTDTQYFGPGTRLTVL.

This rearrangement joins TRBV4-3 to TRBJ1-3; tentatively, D is TRBD1 (6 bases). The CDR3 totals 17 residues. In germline, CDR1 is LGHNA, CDR2 YSLEER. V was clipped by 2 bases and J by 0 bases, with 14 bases between them. CDR3 sequence: CASSQSRDKSSGNTIYF. The CDR3 nucleotides read TGCGCCAGCAGCCAATCAAGGGACAAAAGCTCTGGAAACACCATATATTTT.

The genes are TRBV16 and TRBJ2-1; 13 bases are a match to TRBD2. The CDR3 totals 19 residues. Germline CDR1 KGHSY, CDR2 FQNENV. The junction had 7 bases not matched to a gene; V was cut back by 2 bases and J by 0 bases. The CDR3 loop reads CASSQGTSGAQSSYNEQFF. Here the CDR3 DNA reads TGTGCCAGCAGCCAAGGGACTAGCGGGGCCCAGAGCTCCTACAATGAGCAGTTCTTC. The full variable domain, completed using reference TRBV16 and TRBJ2-1, is GEEVAQTPKHLVRGEGQKAKLYCAPIKGHSYVFWYQQVLKNEFKFLISFQNENVFDETGMPKERFSAKCLPNSPCSLEIQATKLEDSAVYFCASSQGTSGAQSSYNEQFFGPGTRLTVL.

Only one count was recorded for this clone. The chain employs TRBV6-1 and TRBJ2-7; D ambiguous. V dropped 6 bases and J dropped 3 bases, with 18 bases sitting between them. CDR3 length: 15 amino acids. Germline loops: CDR1 MNHNS, CDR2 SASEGT. CDR3 DNA: TGTGCCAGCAGGGGAACGGTATCTCCTATCTACGAGCAGTACTTC. Amino acids: CASRGTVSPIYEQYF.

The V gene is TRBV5-1, the J gene TRBJ2-3, with 9 bases fitting TRBD2. This CDR3 has 16 amino acids. Germline values: CDR1 SGHRS, CDR2 YFSETQ. The J segment lost 0 bases and the V segment lost 4 bases, leaving 6 bases of the junction unmatched. The CDR3 is CASSALAGTSTDTQYF. DNA of the CDR3: TGCGCCAGCAGCGCCCTAGCGGGGACTAGCACAGATACGCAGTATTTT.

The table lists this clone with a few counts. The J gene is TRBJ2-4, the V gene TRBV5-4; TRBD1 matches at 7 bases. This CDR3 is 14 amino acids long. Germline V gives CDR1 SGHNT, CDR2 YYREEE (reference sequence). Losses at the gene ends were 4 bases for V and 9 bases for J; bases not matched to a gene: 10. The CDR3: CASSRNREGAIQYF. DNA of the CDR3: TGTGCCAGCAGCCGGAACCGAGAGGGGGCCATTCAGTACTTC.